The sequence of this T cell receptor beta chain was determined in a study of blood T cell repertoires in COVID-19. Study summary: T cells, B-cell-depleted T cells, or PBMCs supplied cDNA or gDNA.

The CDR3 consists of 15 residues. CDR1 is PRHDT, CDR2 FYEKMQ, per germline (reference sequence). V was clipped by 5 bases and J by 3 bases; unmatched bases: 6. Profiled with immunoSEQ multiplex PCR; TCRdb holds only in-frame clones, not every one. Of about 190,000 clones listed, about 83% are singletons. The sequence derives from a woman in her 70s with active or convalescent COVID-19. The sequenced material came from peripheral blood. J is TRBJ2-3 and V is TRBV13; 9 bases agree with TRBD1. The CDR3 sequence: CASSPRTGVTDTQYF. CDR3 nucleotide sequence: TGTGCCAGCAGCCCGAGGACAGGGGTAACAGATACGCAGTATTTT.